This is a list of T cell receptor beta chains from one sample in a study of cytomegalovirus exposure and HLA in healthy donors. TCRdb's copy holds only in-frame clones and misses some; the assay was immunoSEQ multiplex PCR. The repertoire has 70,000 to 95,000 clones, around four fifths of them found once; the top ten carry 5.5% to 6.5%. The sequenced material came from PBMCs. The receptors were gathered from a young woman in good health and CMV-seropositive. Each CDR3 is given with its conserved first and last residue. Fields, in order: D gene, J gene, V gene, CDR3 DNA, CDR3 protein. D genes are given only for firm matches.

>TRBD1|TRBJ2-7|TRBV30
TGTGCCTGGAGTGTTATGTGGTACGAGGGGGCCGCCTACGAGCAGTACTTC
CAWSVMWYEGAAYEQYF
>NA|TRBJ1-4|TRBV4-1
TGCGCCAGTAGCCGGGCCTTTAATGAAAAACTGTTTTTT
CASSRAFNEKLFF
>TRBD2|TRBJ2-1|TRBV5-1
TGCGCCAGCAGCTTAGTCGCGGGGGGGCCGGGTGAGCAGTTCTTC
CASSLVAGGPGEQFF
>TRBD1|TRBJ1-6|TRBV6-5
TGTGCCAGCAGTTATGACAGGGGATCGAAAAATTCACCCCTCCACTTT
CASSYDRGSKNSPLHF
>NA|TRBJ1-5|TRBV6-1
TGTGCCAGCAGTGTGCAGGGGATAAGGGAGCCCCAGCATTTT
CASSVQGIREPQHF
>NA|TRBJ1-2|TRBV13
TGTGCCAGCAGCGACGCCGGGAGGAGTGTTTATGGCTACACCTTC
CASSDAGRSVYGYTF
>NA|TRBJ1-5|TRBV28
TGTGCCAGCAGTTCCCAGGATCAGCCCCAGCATTTT
CASSSQDQPQHF
>NA|TRBJ2-1|TRBV9
TGTGCCAGCAGCGTAGCTGCCGGGGAGCCGTTCTTC
CASSVAAGEPFF
>TRBD1|TRBJ1-4|TRBV5-1
TGCGCCAGCAGCTGGGAGCAAGGACAGGAGTATGAAAAACTGTTTTTT
CASSWEQGQEYEKLFF
>TRBD2|TRBJ2-1|TRBV15
TGTGCCACCAGCAGTCACTCGGGAGGAGTCAATGAGCAGTTCTTC
CATSSHSGGVNEQFF
>TRBD1|TRBJ1-2|TRBV5-4
TGTGCCAGCAGCTTGGGGGGACAGATCCTATCATATGGCTACACCTTC
CASSLGGQILSYGYTF
>NA|TRBJ1-2|TRBV5-8
TGTGCCAGCAGCGTACAGGCGCAGGGGTCCTATGGCTACACCTTC
CASSVQAQGSYGYTF
>NA|TRBJ2-7|TRBV9
TGTGCCAGCAGCGTAGATTGGGGACGAGGGGGCTACGAGCAGTACTTC
CASSVDWGRGGYEQYF
>NA|TRBJ2-5|TRBV5-4
TGTGCCAGCAGCTTGCAAGGGGCTCAAGAGACCCAGTACTTC
CASSLQGAQETQYF
>TRBD2|TRBJ2-3|TRBV4-1
TGCGCCAGCAGCCCCGGACTAGCGGGGGGGCCCCGCACAGATACGCAGTATTTT
CASSPGLAGGPRTDTQYF
>NA|TRBJ1-1|TRBV27
TGTGCCAGCAGTTTGAGGTCTGACGTTAACACTGAAGCTTTCTTT
CASSLRSDVNTEAFF
>TRBD1|TRBJ1-2|TRBV10-3
TGTGCCATCAGTGAAGGGGACAGCATTATCTATGGCTACACCTTC
CAISEGDSIIYGYTF
>NA|TRBJ1-2|TRBV7-9
TGTGCCAGCACCCTAGGGGGGGTCCGGGGCAGTTATGGCTACACCTTC
CASTLGGVRGSYGYTF
>NA|TRBJ2-1|TRBV6-5
TGTGCCAGCAGTTCGAGACAGGGGAGGGTTGAGCAGTTCTTC
CASSSRQGRVEQFF
>NA|TRBJ2-5|TRBV6-5
TGTGCCAGCAGTCCCTCGGGGGAGACCCAGTACTTC
CASSPSGETQYF
>NA|TRBJ2-2|TRBV11-2
TGTGCCAGCAGCTTAGATCTGACCGGGGAGCTGTTTTTT
CASSLDLTGELFF
>NA|TRBJ1-1|TRBV5-1
TGCGCCAGCGGAGTCTCTCTTAGGGGTAGCACTGAAGCTTTCTTT
CASGVSLRGSTEAFF
>NA|TRBJ1-4|TRBV28
TGTGCCAGCAGTTCCGGGGGAACTAATGAAAAACTGTTTTTT
CASSSGGTNEKLFF
>NA|TRBJ2-1|TRBV5-4
TGTGCCAGCAGCTTCAAGTGGCTCAGCGGCGACAATGAGCAGTTCTTC
CASSFKWLSGDNEQFF
>TRBD2|TRBJ2-5|TRBV29-1
TGCAGCGTCACTAGCGGGAGGGATAAAGAGACCCAGTACTTC
CSVTSGRDKETQYF
>NA|TRBJ2-7|TRBV6-5
TGTGCCAGCAGTGACGCCGGGATACGCTACGAGCAGTACTTC
CASSDAGIRYEQYF
>TRBD1|TRBJ2-7|TRBV6-5
TGTGCCAGCAGTTACGGACAGGGATTGTACGAGCAGTACTTC
CASSYGQGLYEQYF
>NA|TRBJ1-2|TRBV4-1
TGCGCCAGCAGCCCTTCTTCAGCCAGGACACCCACTAACTATGGCTACACCTTC
CASSPSSARTPTNYGYTF
>NA|TRBJ2-3|TRBV11-2
TGTGCCAGCAGCCCCTGGGGGGAAGGGACAGATACGCAGTATTTT
CASSPWGEGTDTQYF